This T cell receptor beta chain was captured by sequencing in a study of tumor-infiltrating lymphocytes in primary liver carcinoma. Study at large: Samples gave roughly 3.65 to 8 million productive TCRbeta reads, similar across tissue types.

A primer in the constant region served to generate TCR beta cDNA from roughly 450 ng of total RNA. Three nested multiplex PCR rounds, a slightly modified ARM-PCR, produced the libraries for TCR beta. PCR rounds one and two used TRBV1-TRBV30 forward primers with a C-beta reverse primer for 10 cycles each. MiXCR was run by TCRdb on the multiplex PCR reads, yielding one entry per CDR3 protein. The table lists approximately 110,000 distinct CDR3 sequences, around 84% of them singletons. Taking 20-30 mg of unsorted bulk tissue, the authors co-extracted RNA and DNA. This clonotype was observed many times. The V gene's germline CDR1 is MNHNS and CDR2 SASEGT. This CDR3 comprises 15 residues. Trimming took off 1 base at V and 0 bases at J, with 4 bases between the two ends.

The chain combines TRBV6-1 with TRBJ2-6; unclear D gene. The origin of this receptor is a man aged 35 to 55 with primary liver carcinoma and hepatitis B virus infection. The sequencing sample was made of liver tumor tissue from sampling region 3. Subset specified: tumor region T3, left-lateral pole. CDR3 sequence: CASSEGDSGANVLTF. For the CDR3, the DNA is TGTGCCAGCAGTGAAGGGGACTCTGGGGCCAACGTCCTGACTTTC.